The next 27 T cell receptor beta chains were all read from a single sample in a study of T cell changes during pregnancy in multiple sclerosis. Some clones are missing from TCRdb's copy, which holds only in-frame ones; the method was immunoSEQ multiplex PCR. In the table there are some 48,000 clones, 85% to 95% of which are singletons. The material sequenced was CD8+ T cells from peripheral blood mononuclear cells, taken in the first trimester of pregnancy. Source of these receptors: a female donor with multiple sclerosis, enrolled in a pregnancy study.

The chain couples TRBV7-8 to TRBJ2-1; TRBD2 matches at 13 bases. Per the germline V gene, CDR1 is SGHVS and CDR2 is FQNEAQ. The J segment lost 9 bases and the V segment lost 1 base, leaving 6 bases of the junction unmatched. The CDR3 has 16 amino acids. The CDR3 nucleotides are TGTGCCAGCAGCTTAGAAGGGGGACTAGCGGGATTTGAGCAGTTCTTC. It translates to CASSLEGGLAGFEQFF.

Here the CDR3 reads CASSPDRSYEQYF. CDR3 sequence (DNA): TGTGCCAGCAGCCCGGACAGGTCCTACGAGCAGTACTTC. V usage is TRBV5-4 and J usage is TRBJ2-7; 7 bases map to TRBD1. The germline V gene has CDR1 SGHNT and CDR2 YYREEE (reference sequence). There are 13 residues in the CDR3. V shed 4 bases and J 1 base; nucleotides not matched to a gene: 2.

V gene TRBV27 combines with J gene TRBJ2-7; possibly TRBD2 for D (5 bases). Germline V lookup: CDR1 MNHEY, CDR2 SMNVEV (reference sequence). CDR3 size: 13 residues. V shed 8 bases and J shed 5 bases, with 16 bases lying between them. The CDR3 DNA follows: TGTGCCAGCGCTGGGAGCAGTCTCCACGAGCAGTACTTC. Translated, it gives CASAGSSLHEQYF.

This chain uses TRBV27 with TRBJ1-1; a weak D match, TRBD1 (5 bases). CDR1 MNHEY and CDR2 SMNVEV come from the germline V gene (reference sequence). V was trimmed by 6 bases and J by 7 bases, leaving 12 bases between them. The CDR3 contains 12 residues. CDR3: CASRSGDYEAFF. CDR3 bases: TGTGCCAGCAGATCTGGGGACTATGAAGCTTTCTTT.

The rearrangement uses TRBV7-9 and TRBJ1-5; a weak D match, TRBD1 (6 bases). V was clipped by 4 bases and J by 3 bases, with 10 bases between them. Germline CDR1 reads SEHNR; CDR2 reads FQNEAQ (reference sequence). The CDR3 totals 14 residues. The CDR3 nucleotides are TGTGCCAGCAGCTCTACAGGGCCCAATCAGCCCCAGCATTTT. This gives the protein CASSSTGPNQPQHF.

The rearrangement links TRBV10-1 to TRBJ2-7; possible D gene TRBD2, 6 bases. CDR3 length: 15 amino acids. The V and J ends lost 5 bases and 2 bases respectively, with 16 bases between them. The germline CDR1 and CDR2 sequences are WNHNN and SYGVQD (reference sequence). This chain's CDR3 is CASSPKKRVPYEQYF. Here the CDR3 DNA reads TGCGCCAGCAGTCCCAAGAAGCGGGTTCCCTACGAGCAGTACTTC.

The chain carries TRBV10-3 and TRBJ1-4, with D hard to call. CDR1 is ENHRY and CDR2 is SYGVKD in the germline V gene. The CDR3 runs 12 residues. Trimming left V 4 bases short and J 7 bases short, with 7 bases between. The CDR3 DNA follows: TGTGCCATCAGTGCTGGAGGTGAAAAACTGTTTTTT. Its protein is CAISAGGEKLFF.

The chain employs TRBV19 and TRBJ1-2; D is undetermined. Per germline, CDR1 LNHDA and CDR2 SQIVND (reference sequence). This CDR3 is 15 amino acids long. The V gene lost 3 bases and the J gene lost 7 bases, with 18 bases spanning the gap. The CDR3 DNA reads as TGTGCCAGTAGTATCTTTGTTCGGGGATCGAGTGGCTACACCTTC. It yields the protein CASSIFVRGSSGYTF.

CDR3 sequence: CASDTPGQLTEAFF. CDR3 DNA: TGTGCCAGCGATACCCCGGGACAGCTCACTGAAGCTTTCTTT. The V call is TRBV6-1, the J call TRBJ1-1; 7 bases are shared with TRBD1. The CDR3 runs to 14 residues. Germline values: CDR1 MNHNS, CDR2 SASEGT. V lost 8 bases and J lost 4; bases outside the gene matches: 10.

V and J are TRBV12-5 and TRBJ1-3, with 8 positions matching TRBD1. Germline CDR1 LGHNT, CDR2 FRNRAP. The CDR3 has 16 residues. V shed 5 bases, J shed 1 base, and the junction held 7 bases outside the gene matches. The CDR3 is CASGTRTGQSGNTIYF. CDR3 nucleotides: TGTGCTAGTGGTACCCGGACAGGGCAATCTGGAAACACCATATATTTT.

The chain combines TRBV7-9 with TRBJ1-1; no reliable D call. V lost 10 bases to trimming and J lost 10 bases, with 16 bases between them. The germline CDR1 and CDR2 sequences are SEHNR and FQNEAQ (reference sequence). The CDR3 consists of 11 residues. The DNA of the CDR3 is TGTGCCACGTTACTAAAAGGATTAGCTTTCTTT. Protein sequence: CATLLKGLAFF.

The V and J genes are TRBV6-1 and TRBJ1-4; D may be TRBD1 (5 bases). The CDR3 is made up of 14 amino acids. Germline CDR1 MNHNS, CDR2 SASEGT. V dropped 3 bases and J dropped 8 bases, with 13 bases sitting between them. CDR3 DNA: TGTGCCAGCAGTGAGGGACTTAGATGGGAAAAACTGTTTTTT. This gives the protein CASSEGLRWEKLFF.

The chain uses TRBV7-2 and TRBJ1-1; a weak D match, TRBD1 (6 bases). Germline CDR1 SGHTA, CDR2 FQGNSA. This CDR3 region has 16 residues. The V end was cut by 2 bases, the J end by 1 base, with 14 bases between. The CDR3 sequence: CASSLIRRGQNTEAFF. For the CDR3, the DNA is TGTGCCAGCAGCTTAATTCGCAGGGGCCAGAACACTGAAGCTTTCTTT.

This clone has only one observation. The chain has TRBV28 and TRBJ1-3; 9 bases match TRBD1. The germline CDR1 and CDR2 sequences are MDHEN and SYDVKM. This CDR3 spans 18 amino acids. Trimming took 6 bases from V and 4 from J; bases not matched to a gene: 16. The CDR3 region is CASSLGATGGLGGNTIYF. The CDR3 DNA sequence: TGTGCCAGCAGCCTAGGGGCCACAGGGGGCTTGGGAGGAAACACCATATATTTT. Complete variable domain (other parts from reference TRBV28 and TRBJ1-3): DVKVTQSSRYLVKRTGEKVFLECVQDMDHENMFWYRQDPGLGLRLIYFSYDVKMKEKGDIPEGYSVSREKKERFSLILESASTNQTSMYLCASSLGATGGLGGNTIYFGEGSWLTVV.

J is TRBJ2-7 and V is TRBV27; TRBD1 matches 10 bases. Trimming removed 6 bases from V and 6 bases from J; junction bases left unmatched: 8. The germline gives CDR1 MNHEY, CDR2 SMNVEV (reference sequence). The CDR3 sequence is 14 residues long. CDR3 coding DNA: TGTGCCAGCAGAGATTCCGGGACAGGGGTCGAGCAGTACTTC. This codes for CASRDSGTGVEQYF.

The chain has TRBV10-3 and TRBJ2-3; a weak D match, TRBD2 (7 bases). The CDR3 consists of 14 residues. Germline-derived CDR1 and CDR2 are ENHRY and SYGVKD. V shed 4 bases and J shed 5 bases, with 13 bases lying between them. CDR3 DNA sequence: TGTGCCATCAGTGGAGGAGGGGGGGGAGATACGCAGTATTTT. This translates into CAISGGGGGDTQYF.

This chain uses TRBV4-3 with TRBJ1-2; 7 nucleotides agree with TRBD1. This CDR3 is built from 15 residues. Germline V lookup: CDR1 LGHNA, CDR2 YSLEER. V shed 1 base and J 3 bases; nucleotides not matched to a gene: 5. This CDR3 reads CASSQGTGEYYGYTF. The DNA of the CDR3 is TGCGCCAGCAGCCAAGGGACAGGTGAATACTATGGCTACACCTTC.

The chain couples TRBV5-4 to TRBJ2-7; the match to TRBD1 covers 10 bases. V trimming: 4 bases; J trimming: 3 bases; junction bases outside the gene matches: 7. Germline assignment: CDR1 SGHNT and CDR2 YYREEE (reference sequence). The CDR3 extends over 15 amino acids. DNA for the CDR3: TGTGCCAGCAGCATGGACAGGGGGGAAAACTACGAGCAGTACTTC. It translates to CASSMDRGENYEQYF.

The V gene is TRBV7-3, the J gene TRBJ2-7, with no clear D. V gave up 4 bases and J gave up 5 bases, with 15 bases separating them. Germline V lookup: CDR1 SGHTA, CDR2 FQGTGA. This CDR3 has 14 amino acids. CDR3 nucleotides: TGTGCCAGCAGCTCGTACGGGTACTCGGACGAGCAGTACTTC. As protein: CASSSYGYSDEQYF.

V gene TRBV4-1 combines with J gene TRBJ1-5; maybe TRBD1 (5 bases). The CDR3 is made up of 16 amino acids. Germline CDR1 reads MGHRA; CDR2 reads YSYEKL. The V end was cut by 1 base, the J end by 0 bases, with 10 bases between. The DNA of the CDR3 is TGCGCCAGCAGCCAAGCTAAGACAGCTAGCAATCAGCCCCAGCATTTT. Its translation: CASSQAKTASNQPQHF.

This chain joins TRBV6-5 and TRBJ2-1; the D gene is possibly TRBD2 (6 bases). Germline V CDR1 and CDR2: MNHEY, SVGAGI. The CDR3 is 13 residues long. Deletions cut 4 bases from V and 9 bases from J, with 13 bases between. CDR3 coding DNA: TGTGCCAGCAGTTCACATAGCGGAACTGAGCAGTTCTTC. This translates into CASSSHSGTEQFF.

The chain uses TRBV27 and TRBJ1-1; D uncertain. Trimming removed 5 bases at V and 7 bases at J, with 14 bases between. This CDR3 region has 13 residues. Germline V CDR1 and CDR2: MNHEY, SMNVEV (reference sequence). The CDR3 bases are TGTGCCAGCAGTCTAGGAGGGATCGGTGAAGCTTTCTTT. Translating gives CASSLGGIGEAFF.

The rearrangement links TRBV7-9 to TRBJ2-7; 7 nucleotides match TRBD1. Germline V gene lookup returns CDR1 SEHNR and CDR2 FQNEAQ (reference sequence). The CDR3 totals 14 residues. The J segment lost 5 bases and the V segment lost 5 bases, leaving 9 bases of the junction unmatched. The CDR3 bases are TGTGCCAGCAGCCGTGAACAGGGGAGACACGAGCAGTACTTC. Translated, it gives CASSREQGRHEQYF.

The CDR3 DNA sequence: TGTGCCAGCAGCGTAAGCGGGAGGGGTGCAGATACGCAGTATTTT. Protein: CASSVSGRGADTQYF. The chain has TRBV9 and TRBJ2-3, with 10 nucleotides matching TRBD2. The V gene's germline CDR1 is SGDLS and CDR2 YYNGEE. V was pared by 1 base and J by 4 bases, with 3 bases of the junction left unmatched. CDR3 length: 15 residues.

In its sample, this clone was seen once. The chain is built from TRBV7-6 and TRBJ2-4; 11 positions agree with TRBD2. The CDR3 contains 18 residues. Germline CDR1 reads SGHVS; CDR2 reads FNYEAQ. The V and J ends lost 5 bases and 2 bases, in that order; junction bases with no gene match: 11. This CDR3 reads CASSILAGEAGTKNIQYF. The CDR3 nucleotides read TGTGCCAGCAGCATACTAGCGGGAGAGGCGGGGACCAAAAACATTCAGTACTTC. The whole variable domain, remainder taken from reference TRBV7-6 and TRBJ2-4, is GAGVSQSPRYKVTKRGQDVALRCDPISGHVSLYWYRQALGQGPEFLTYFNYEAQQDKSGLPNDRFSAERPEGSISTLTIQRTEQRDSAMYRCASSILAGEAGTKNIQYFGAGTRLSVL.

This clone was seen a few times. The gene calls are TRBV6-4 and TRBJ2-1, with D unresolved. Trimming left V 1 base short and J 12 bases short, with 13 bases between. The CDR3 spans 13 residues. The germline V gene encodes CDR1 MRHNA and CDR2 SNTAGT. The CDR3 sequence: CASSDYPNGRQFF. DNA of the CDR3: TGTGCCAGCAGTGACTATCCCAACGGTAGGCAGTTCTTC.

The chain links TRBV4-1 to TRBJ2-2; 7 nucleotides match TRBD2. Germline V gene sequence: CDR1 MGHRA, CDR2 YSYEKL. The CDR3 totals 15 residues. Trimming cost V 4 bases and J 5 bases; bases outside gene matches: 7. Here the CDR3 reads CASSLGEGPTGELFF. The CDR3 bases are TGCGCCAGCAGCCTAGGGGAGGGGCCGACCGGGGAGCTGTTTTTT.